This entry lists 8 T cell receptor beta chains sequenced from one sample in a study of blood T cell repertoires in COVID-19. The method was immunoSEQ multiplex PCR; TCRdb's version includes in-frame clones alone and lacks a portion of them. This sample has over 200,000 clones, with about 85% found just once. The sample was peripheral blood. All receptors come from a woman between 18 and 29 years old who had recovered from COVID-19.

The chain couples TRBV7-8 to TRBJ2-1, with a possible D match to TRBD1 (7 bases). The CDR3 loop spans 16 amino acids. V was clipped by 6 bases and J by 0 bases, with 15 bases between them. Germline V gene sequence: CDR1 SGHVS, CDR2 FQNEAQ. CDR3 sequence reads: CASRGGQSSSYNEQFF. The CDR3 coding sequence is TGTGCCAGCAGGGGGGGACAGTCGAGCTCCTACAATGAGCAGTTCTTC.

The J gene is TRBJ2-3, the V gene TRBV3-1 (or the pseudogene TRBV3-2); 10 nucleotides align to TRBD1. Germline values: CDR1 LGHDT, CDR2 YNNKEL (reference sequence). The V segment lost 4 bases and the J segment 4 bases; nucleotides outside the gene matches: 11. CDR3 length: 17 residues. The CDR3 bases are TGTGCCAGCAGCCGCCCAGACAGGGGGCTTAGGGCAGATACGCAGTATTTT. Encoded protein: CASSRPDRGLRADTQYF.

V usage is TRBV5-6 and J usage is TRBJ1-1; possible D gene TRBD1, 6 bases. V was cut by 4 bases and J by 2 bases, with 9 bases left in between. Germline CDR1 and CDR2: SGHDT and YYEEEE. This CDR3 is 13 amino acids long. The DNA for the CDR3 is TGTGCCAGCAGCCCAGGGGTCAACACTGAAGCTTTCTTT. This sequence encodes CASSPGVNTEAFF.

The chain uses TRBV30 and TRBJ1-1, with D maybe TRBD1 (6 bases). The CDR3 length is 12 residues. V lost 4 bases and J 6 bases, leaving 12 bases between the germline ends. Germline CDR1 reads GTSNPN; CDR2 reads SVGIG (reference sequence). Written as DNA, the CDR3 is TGTGCCTGGAAACAGGGAATGTCTGAAGCTTTCTTT. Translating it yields CAWKQGMSEAFF.

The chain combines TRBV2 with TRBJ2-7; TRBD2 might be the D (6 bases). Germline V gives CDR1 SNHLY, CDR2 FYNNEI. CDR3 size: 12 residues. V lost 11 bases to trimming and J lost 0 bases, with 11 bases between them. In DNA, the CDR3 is TGTGCCTCAGGCGGGACCTCCTACGAGCAGTACTTC. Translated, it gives CASGGTSYEQYF.

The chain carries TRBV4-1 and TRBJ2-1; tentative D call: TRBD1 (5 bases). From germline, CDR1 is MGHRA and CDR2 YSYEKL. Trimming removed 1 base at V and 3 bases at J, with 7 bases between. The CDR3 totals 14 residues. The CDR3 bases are TGCGCCAGCAGCCAAGGGGGCAGCTACAATGAGCAGTTCTTC. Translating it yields CASSQGGSYNEQFF.

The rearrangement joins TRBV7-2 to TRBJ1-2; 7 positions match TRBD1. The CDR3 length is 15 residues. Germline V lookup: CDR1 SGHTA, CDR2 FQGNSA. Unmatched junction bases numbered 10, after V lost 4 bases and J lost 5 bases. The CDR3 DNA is TGTGCCAGCAGCTCCGTCCCGACAGGGAATTATGGCTACACCTTC. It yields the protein CASSSVPTGNYGYTF.

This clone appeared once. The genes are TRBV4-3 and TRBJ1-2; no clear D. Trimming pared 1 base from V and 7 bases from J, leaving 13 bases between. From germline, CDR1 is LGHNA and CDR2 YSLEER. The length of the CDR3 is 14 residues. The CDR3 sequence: CASSQVLGVSGYTF. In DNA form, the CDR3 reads TGCGCCAGCAGCCAAGTCCTCGGGGTTAGTGGCTACACCTTC.